This T cell receptor (beta chain) was captured in a study of cytomegalovirus exposure and HLA in healthy donors. The wider study: The same platform used for the 650 to 850 first-cohort repertoires was also used for the 95 to 150 validation repertoires, as a later analysis reported.

Germline trimming cut 3 bases from V and 4 bases from J; bases unmatched to any gene: 15. The length of the CDR3 is 19 residues. CDR1 is SGHRS and CDR2 is YFSETQ in the germline V gene. Study-level findings and limits: Subsequent analysis found a tendency for first-cohort TCR clusters to co-occur within the roughly 130 validation repertoires. The authors listed around 150 TCR beta chains as cytomegalovirus-associated. Both high specificity and high sensitivity reportedly marked the classifier's diagnosis of cytomegalovirus status.

Comment on this clone: Its antigen is not identified.

Method: immunoSEQ multiplex PCR; TCRdb's copy keeps in-frame clones and lacks some. The sample shows over 100,000 clones, roughly 89% of them seen only once. The J gene is TRBJ2-3, the V gene TRBV5-1; 12 nucleotides match TRBD2. The sequence was collected from a woman aged 18-29 years in good health and CMV-seronegative. The specimen was PBMCs. This CDR3 reads CASSSPSGGADLPSDTQYF. CDR3 DNA: TGCGCCAGCAGCTCACCTAGCGGGGGGGCCGACCTTCCTTCAGATACGCAGTATTTT.